Listed below are T cell receptor beta chains from one sample, sequenced in a study of blood T cell repertoires in COVID-19. The assay was immunoSEQ multiplex PCR, and TCRdb's table has in-frame clones only and misses some. This table has 200,000 to 250,000 clones, 70% to 90% appearing once. The sample comprised peripheral blood. Receptors originate from a woman between 45 and 60 years old with acute or convalescent COVID-19. Both conserved end residues are part of each CDR3. The D gene is left open where the match is weak. Only part of the rows carry a size: once, few, many, or a class if the clone is expanded.

TRBV19	NA	TRBJ1-5	NA	CASSPIWGGNQPQHF	TGTGCCAGTAGCCCGATATGGGGCGGCAATCAGCCCCAGCATTTT
TRBV10-3	NA	TRBJ2-7	NA	CAIRDEGGFPYEQYF	TGTGCCATCAGGGACGAAGGAGGGTTTCCCTACGAGCAGTACTTC
TRBV3-1/TRBV3-2	NA	TRBJ2-1	NA	CASSPGVRGTNEQFF	TGTGCCAGCAGCCCAGGGGTTCGGGGTACCAATGAGCAGTTCTTC
TRBV19	TRBD1	TRBJ2-1	NA	CASSNQGADYNEQFF	TGTGCCAGTAGTAACCAGGGGGCGGACTACAATGAGCAGTTCTTC
TRBV5-4	NA	TRBJ1-4	NA	CASSQMGLATNEKLFF	TGTGCCAGCAGCCAAATGGGGCTTGCAACTAATGAAAAACTGTTTTTT
TRBV3-1/TRBV3-2	NA	TRBJ1-2	NA	CASSLRSYGYTF	TGTGCCAGCAGTCTAAGGAGCTATGGCTACACCTTC
TRBV29-1	TRBD1	TRBJ1-2	NA	CSIGTVYGYTF	TGCAGCATAGGGACAGTCTATGGCTACACCTTC
TRBV9	TRBD2	TRBJ2-2	few	CASSPGVAGGPYTGELFF	TGTGCCAGCAGCCCAGGGGTGGCGGGAGGGCCGTACACCGGGGAGCTGTTTTTT
TRBV19	TRBD1	TRBJ2-7	NA	CASSAKGQGSYEQYF	TGTGCCAGTAGTGCCAAGGGACAGGGGTCCTACGAGCAGTACTTC
TRBV27	NA	TRBJ2-7	NA	CASSLWGVHEQYF	TGTGCCAGCTCGTTATGGGGGGTCCACGAGCAGTACTTC
TRBV19	TRBD1	TRBJ1-1	NA	CASSTAQGVNTEAFF	TGTGCCAGTAGTACGGCGCAGGGGGTGAACACTGAAGCTTTCTTT
TRBV7-2	TRBD1	TRBJ2-1	NA	CASSLNDRESINEQFF	TGTGCCAGCAGCTTGAACGACAGGGAGTCCATCAATGAGCAGTTCTTC
TRBV18	NA	TRBJ2-1	NA	CASTEGDGTYNEQFF	TGTGCCAGCACCGAGGGGGACGGTACCTACAATGAGCAGTTCTTC
TRBV10-2	TRBD1	TRBJ1-6	NA	CASRRDRGDSPLHF	TGCGCCAGCCGACGGGACAGGGGGGATTCACCCCTCCACTTT
TRBV6-2/TRBV6-3	NA	TRBJ1-2	NA	CASSYFHGADGYTF	TGTGCCAGCAGTTACTTTCATGGGGCTGATGGCTACACCTTC
TRBV5-5	TRBD1	TRBJ1-1	NA	CASSLPRGQGTEAFF	TGTGCCAGCAGCTTACCCAGGGGGCAAGGAACTGAAGCTTTCTTT
TRBV7-9	NA	TRBJ2-1	NA	CASSFQGTGNEQFF	TGTGCCAGCAGCTTTCAGGGTACAGGCAATGAGCAGTTCTTC
TRBV10-3	NA	TRBJ1-2	NA	CAITEQGSLYGYTF	TGTGCCATCACTGAACAGGGTTCCCTCTATGGCTACACCTTC
TRBV6-1	TRBD2	TRBJ2-5	NA	CASSGWTSGAQETQYF	TGTGCCAGCAGTGGATGGACTAGCGGGGCCCAAGAGACCCAGTACTTC
TRBV19	NA	TRBJ1-4	NA	CASSPNGVNEKLFF	TGTGCCAGTAGTCCGAACGGAGTAAATGAAAAACTGTTTTTT
TRBV12-3/TRBV12-4	TRBD1	TRBJ1-5	NA	CASRTGQGQPQHF	TGTGCCAGCAGGACAGGGCAGGGTCAGCCCCAGCATTTT
TRBV6-5	NA	TRBJ1-3	NA	CATLRDTGNTIYF	TGTGCCACCCTCAGGGATACTGGAAACACCATATATTTT
TRBV5-1	TRBD2	TRBJ2-1	NA	CASSFSGGNNEQFF	TGCGCCAGCAGCTTTAGCGGGGGCAACAATGAGCAGTTCTTC
TRBV9	TRBD1	TRBJ1-1	NA	CASSSLSPTGRVTEAFF	TGTGCCAGCAGCTCACTATCGCCGACAGGGAGAGTCACTGAAGCTTTCTTT
TRBV19	NA	TRBJ2-1	once	CALWGGAYNEQFF	TGTGCCCTCTGGGGCGGGGCCTACAATGAGCAGTTCTTC
TRBV12-3/TRBV12-4	NA	TRBJ1-1	NA	CASSLARQSEAFF	TGTGCCAGCAGTTTAGCCAGACAGTCTGAAGCTTTCTTT